A selection of T cell receptor beta chains follows, all from one sample in a study of T cell responses to AZD1222 COVID-19 vaccine. The method was immunoSEQ multiplex PCR; TCRdb's version includes in-frame clones alone and lacks a portion of them. Among 100,000 to 150,000 clones listed, about nine tenths were seen once. The sequencing here drew on peripheral blood, taken on day 0 of AZD1222 vaccination. These receptors were collected from an adult in good health. The conserved cysteine and the conserved F or W are not part of the CDR3 here. Fields, in order: V gene, J gene, CDR3 protein.

V: TRBV28
J: TRBJ2-7
CDR3: ASTPGGGGPFEQY

V: TRBV7-2
J: TRBJ1-2
CDR3: ASSLTLYGYT

V: TRBV6-5
J: TRBJ2-7
CDR3: ASTLFPGQAYEQY

V: TRBV7-2
J: TRBJ2-6
CDR3: ASSSDRGANVLT

V: TRBV6-5
J: TRBJ2-7
CDR3: ASTSGGYEQY

V: TRBV19
J: TRBJ1-5
CDR3: ASRKISNQPQH

V: TRBV7-2
J: TRBJ1-2
CDR3: ASSTTRAHYGYT

V: TRBV27
J: TRBJ1-2
CDR3: ASSARVGYGYT

V: TRBV4-3
J: TRBJ2-7
CDR3: ASSQEAGTGEHEQY

V: TRBV18
J: TRBJ1-5
CDR3: ASSRNVEQPQH

V: TRBV5-8
J: TRBJ2-3
CDR3: ASSLGLAGDTDTQY

V: TRBV20-1
J: TRBJ1-2
CDR3: SASIHRGYGYT

V: TRBV5-4
J: TRBJ2-5
CDR3: ATRERGGIETQY

V: TRBV6-5
J: TRBJ1-3
CDR3: ASSESLGIY

V: TRBV5-4
J: TRBJ2-2
CDR3: ASRRDRVVGTGELF

V: TRBV24-1
J: TRBJ1-2
CDR3: ATSDSGQGSGYT

V: TRBV15
J: TRBJ1-1
CDR3: ATSRGEGGHTEAF

V: TRBV19
J: TRBJ1-5
CDR3: ASSGTTGVGQPQH

V: TRBV19
J: TRBJ1-5
CDR3: ASSIGQGVGQPQH

V: TRBV5-1
J: TRBJ2-2
CDR3: ASRVFREAGGELF

V: TRBV4-2
J: TRBJ2-5
CDR3: ASSQEVEGGPETQY

V: TRBV5-4
J: TRBJ1-6
CDR3: ASSLGTGRYNSPLH

V: TRBV6-1
J: TRBJ1-6
CDR3: ASSETFDTRPLH

V: TRBV5-1
J: TRBJ2-7
CDR3: ASSGGQGAYEQY

V: TRBV19
J: TRBJ1-1
CDR3: ASSMDRANTEAF

V: TRBV10-2
J: TRBJ1-2
CDR3: ASSGGPYDYGYT

V: TRBV7-9
J: TRBJ2-2
CDR3: ASSLLRGAFTGELF

V: TRBV7-4
J: TRBJ1-4
CDR3: ASIIEGYPLQDEKLF

V: TRBV2
J: TRBJ2-7
CDR3: ASSEEGWDRRLSYEQY

V: TRBV6-2/TRBV6-3
J: TRBJ2-3
CDR3: ASSVLSSGGATDTQY

V: TRBV10-1
J: TRBJ2-2
CDR3: ASSFGQGNTGELF

V: TRBV9
J: TRBJ1-6
CDR3: ASSSDSTGRNSPLH

V: TRBV6-4
J: TRBJ1-5
CDR3: ASSEGSNQPQH

V: TRBV24-1
J: TRBJ1-2
CDR3: ATSGRTGDYGYT

V: TRBV28
J: TRBJ2-7
CDR3: ASSRTGGLSSSYEQY

V: TRBV28
J: TRBJ1-1
CDR3: ASSITGHGKGWTEAF

V: TRBV11-2
J: TRBJ1-1
CDR3: ASSPRRQDGLEAF

V: TRBV27
J: TRBJ2-3
CDR3: ASSLGGTVTDTQY

V: TRBV10-3
J: TRBJ1-6
CDR3: AIRGQENSPLH

V: TRBV19
J: TRBJ1-2
CDR3: ASSPGPGLQLNYGYT

V: TRBV11-2
J: TRBJ2-1
CDR3: ASSLVNGGEQF

V: TRBV7-8
J: TRBJ1-4
CDR3: ASSLYTGTVNEKLF

V: TRBV7-3
J: TRBJ2-1
CDR3: ASSPKGVGTGHIYEQF

V: TRBV5-4
J: TRBJ1-4
CDR3: ASSLMTGSNEKLF

V: TRBV11-3
J: TRBJ2-3
CDR3: ASSWGSSTDTQY

V: TRBV3-1/TRBV3-2
J: TRBJ1-2
CDR3: ASSQPKQGPGYT

V: TRBV28
J: TRBJ2-1
CDR3: ASSLSGSYNEQF

V: TRBV28
J: TRBJ1-3
CDR3: ASSWTGYKGNTIY

V: TRBV15
J: TRBJ2-2
CDR3: ATSRVDRNTGELF

V: TRBV24-1
J: TRBJ2-1
CDR3: ATAPFSGSYNEQF

V: TRBV4-3
J: TRBJ1-3
CDR3: ASSLLGGVSGNTIY